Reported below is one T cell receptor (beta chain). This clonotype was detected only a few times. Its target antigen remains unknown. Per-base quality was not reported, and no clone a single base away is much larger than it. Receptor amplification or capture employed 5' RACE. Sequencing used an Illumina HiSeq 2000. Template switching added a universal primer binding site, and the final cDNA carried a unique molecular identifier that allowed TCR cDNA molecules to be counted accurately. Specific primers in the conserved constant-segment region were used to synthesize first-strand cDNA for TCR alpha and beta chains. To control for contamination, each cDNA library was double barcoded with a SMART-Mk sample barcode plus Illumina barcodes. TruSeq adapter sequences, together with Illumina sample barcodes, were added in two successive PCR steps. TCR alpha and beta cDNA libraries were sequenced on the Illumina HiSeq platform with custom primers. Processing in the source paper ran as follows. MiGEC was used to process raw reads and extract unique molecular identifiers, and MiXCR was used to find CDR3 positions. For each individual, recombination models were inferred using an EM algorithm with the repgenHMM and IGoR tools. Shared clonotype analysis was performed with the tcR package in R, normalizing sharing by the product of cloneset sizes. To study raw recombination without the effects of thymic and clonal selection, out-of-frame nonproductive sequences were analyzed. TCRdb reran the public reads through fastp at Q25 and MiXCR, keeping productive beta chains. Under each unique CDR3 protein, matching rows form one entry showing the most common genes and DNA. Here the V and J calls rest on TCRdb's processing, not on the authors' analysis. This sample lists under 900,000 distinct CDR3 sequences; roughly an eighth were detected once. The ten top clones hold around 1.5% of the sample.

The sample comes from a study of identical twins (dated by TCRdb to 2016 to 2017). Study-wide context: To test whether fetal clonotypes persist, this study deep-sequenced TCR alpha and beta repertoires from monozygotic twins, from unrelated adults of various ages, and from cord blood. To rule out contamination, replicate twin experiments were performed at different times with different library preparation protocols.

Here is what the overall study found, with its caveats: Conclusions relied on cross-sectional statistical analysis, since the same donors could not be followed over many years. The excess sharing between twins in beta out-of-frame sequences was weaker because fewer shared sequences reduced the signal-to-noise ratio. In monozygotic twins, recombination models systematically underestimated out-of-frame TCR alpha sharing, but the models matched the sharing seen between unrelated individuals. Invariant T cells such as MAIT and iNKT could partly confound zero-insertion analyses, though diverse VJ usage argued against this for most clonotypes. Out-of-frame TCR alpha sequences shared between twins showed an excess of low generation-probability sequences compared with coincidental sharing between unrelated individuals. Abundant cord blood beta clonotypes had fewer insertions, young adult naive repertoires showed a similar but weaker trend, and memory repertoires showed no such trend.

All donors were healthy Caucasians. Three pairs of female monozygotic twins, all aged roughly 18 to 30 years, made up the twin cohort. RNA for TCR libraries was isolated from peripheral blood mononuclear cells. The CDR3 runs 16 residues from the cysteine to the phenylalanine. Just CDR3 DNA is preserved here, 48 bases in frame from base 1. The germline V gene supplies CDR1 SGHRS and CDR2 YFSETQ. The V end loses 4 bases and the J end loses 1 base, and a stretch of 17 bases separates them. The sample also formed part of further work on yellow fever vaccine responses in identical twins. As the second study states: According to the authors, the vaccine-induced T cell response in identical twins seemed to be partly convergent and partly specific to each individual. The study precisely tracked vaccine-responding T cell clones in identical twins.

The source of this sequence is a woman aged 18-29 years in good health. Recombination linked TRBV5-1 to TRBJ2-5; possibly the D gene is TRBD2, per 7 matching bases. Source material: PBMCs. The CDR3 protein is CASSPLGGLGQETQYF. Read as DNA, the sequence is TGCGCCAGCAGCCCACTGGGGGGGCTGGGCCAAGAGACCCAGTACTTC.